These 29 T cell receptor beta chains were sequenced from one sample in a study of T-cell memory formation after mild COVID-19 (dated by TCRdb to the early 2020s). The library was made by 5' RACE. TCRdb records Illumina NovaSeq 6000 as the sequencer. TCRdb applied fastp at Q25 and MiXCR to the public reads, then kept only in-frame beta chains. Here each entry gathers all rows of one CDR3 protein and keeps the most common genes and DNA. This sample is represented by 250,000 to 350,000 distinct CDR3 sequences; roughly 15% of them were singletons. Of the sample, roughly 23% is held by the ten largest clones. The sample taken for sequencing was PBMCs or a T cell subset sorted from them (not recorded which). These receptors originate from a man aged 18 to 30 who had mild COVID-19 (a few samples of this study predate the infection). The sample titles of this study are shuffled in the database, so cell type and time point are left out; the donor was told from shared clones.

Only a few counts were recorded for this clonotype. This CDR3 is CASSLDAGPDQPQHF. The CDR3 coding sequence is TGCGCCAGCAGCTTGGATGCAGGTCCGGATCAGCCCCAGCATTTT. This chain uses TRBV5-1 with TRBJ1-5, with unresolved D. Per the germline V gene, CDR1 is SGHRS and CDR2 is YFSETQ. This CDR3 has 15 residues. V lost 0 bases and J 5 bases, leaving 12 bases between the germline ends.

The chain links TRBV3-1 to TRBJ2-7; D possibly corresponds to TRBD2 (5 bases). The ends were cut back, 2 bases at V and 7 bases at J, with 12 bases in the middle. The CDR3 loop spans 13 amino acids. Germline lookup yields CDR1 LGHDT and CDR2 YNNKEL (reference sequence). The CDR3: CASSQSSGLEQYF. CDR3 nucleotides: TGTGCCAGCAGCCAATCATCCGGACTTGAGCAGTACTTC.

The sample holds a few counts of this clonotype. The V gene is TRBV4-2, the J gene TRBJ2-1; TRBD2 aligns across 8 bases. CDR1 is LGHNA and CDR2 is YNFKEQ in the germline V gene. The CDR3 is 15 amino acids. V shed 0 bases and J 9 bases; nucleotides not matched to a gene: 7. The CDR3 loop is CASSQDTSGAFEQFF. CDR3 bases: TGTGCCAGCAGCCAAGATACTAGCGGAGCTTTTGAGCAGTTCTTC.

In this sample, this clonotype turned up a few times. This chain links TRBV5-6 with TRBJ2-7; 9 nucleotides agree with TRBD1. This CDR3 has 14 amino acids. Germline V gene lookup returns CDR1 SGHDT and CDR2 YYEEEE. Unmatched junction bases numbered 9, after V lost 4 bases and J lost 7 bases. CDR3 in DNA: TGTGCCAGCAGCCCCGGGACAGGGTGGGGAGAGCAGTACTTC. Protein product: CASSPGTGWGEQYF. The full variable domain, in which reference TRBV5-6 and TRBJ2-7 provide the parts outside the CDR3, is DAGVTQSPTHLIKTRGQQVTLRCSPKSGHDTVSWYQQALGQGPQFIFQYYEEEERQRGNFPDRFSGHQFPNYSSELNVNALLLGDSALYLCASSPGTGWGEQYFGPGTRLTVT.

This clonotype was seen a few times. V and J are TRBV7-2 and TRBJ1-1, with 10 bases fitting TRBD1. The V segment lost 2 bases and the J segment 5 bases; nucleotides outside the gene matches: 5. The CDR3 totals 15 residues. Germline CDR1 is SGHTA and CDR2 is FQGNSA. The CDR3: CASSLLGTGDTEAFF. The CDR3 region has the DNA TGTGCCAGCAGCTTATTGGGGACAGGGGATACTGAAGCTTTCTTT.

The chain joins TRBV2 to TRBJ2-1, with 8 nucleotides matching TRBD2. Looked up from germline, CDR1 is SNHLY and CDR2 is FYNNEI. The V segment lost 8 bases and the J segment 2 bases; nucleotides outside the gene matches: 5. The CDR3 consists of 14 residues. CDR3 DNA: TGTGCCAGCTTGGCGGGGGGCGCCTACAATGAGCAGTTCTTC. Its protein product is CASLAGGAYNEQFF.

This clonotype was seen more than once but under ten times. The V call is TRBV11-2, the J call TRBJ1-2; weak D call: TRBD1 (6 bases). CDR1 SGHAT and CDR2 FQNNGV come from the germline V gene. V lost 4 bases and J lost 4, with 16 bases in between. This CDR3 comprises 15 residues. DNA for the CDR3: TGTGCCAGCAGCTCGAACCAGGGGCCACGCTATGGCTACACCTTC. This encodes CASSSNQGPRYGYTF.

This clonotype has just a few counts. The rearrangement links TRBV6-5 to TRBJ2-7; 8 nucleotides match TRBD1. CDR3 length: 15 amino acids. V trimming: 7 bases; J trimming: 3 bases; junction bases outside the gene matches: 11. Germline CDR1 is MNHEY and CDR2 is SVGAGI. The CDR3 region is CASTRRGRVGYEQYF. CDR3 nucleotide sequence: TGTGCCAGCACCCGCAGGGGGCGGGTCGGCTACGAGCAGTACTTC.

The sample holds a few counts of this clonotype. The chain links TRBV9 to TRBJ1-2; 7 bases map to TRBD1. With V trimmed by 0 bases and J by 5 bases, 4 bases remained unmatched. This CDR3 comprises 14 residues. The germline V gene encodes CDR1 SGDLS and CDR2 YYNGEE. The CDR3 DNA reads TGTGCCAGCAGCGTAGACCCAGGGGGATATGGCTACACCTTC. Its protein is CASSVDPGGYGYTF.

The chain uses TRBV7-2 and TRBJ1-5; unclear D gene. Per germline, CDR1 SGHTA and CDR2 FQGNSA. V lost 5 bases to trimming and J lost 5 bases, with 13 bases between them. The CDR3 covers 14 residues. This chain's CDR3 is CASSPRSGDQPQHF. DNA for the CDR3: TGTGCCAGCAGCCCCAGAAGTGGGGATCAGCCCCAGCATTTT.

CDR3 sequence reads: CASSPSRWNKYEQYF. In nucleotides, the CDR3 is TGCGCCAGCAGTCCCTCTAGGTGGAATAAGTACGAGCAGTACTTC. The chain carries TRBV23-1 and TRBJ2-7, with D unresolved. TRBV23-1 is flagged as an ORF with uncertain function. V lost 4 bases to trimming and J lost 4 bases, with 17 bases between them. The CDR3 extends over 15 amino acids.

V and J are TRBV15 and TRBJ2-5, with a weak D call TRBD1 (6 bases). Trimming removed 0 bases from V and 5 bases from J, with 7 bases in between. Germline V gives CDR1 LNHNV, CDR2 YYDKDF (reference sequence). The CDR3 contains 13 residues. CDR3 amino acids: CATSRDTGETQYF. The DNA for the CDR3 is TGTGCCACCAGCAGAGATACAGGGGAGACCCAGTACTTC. The variable domain in full, with the rest retrieved from reference TRBV15 and TRBJ2-5, is DAMVIQNPRYQVTQFGKPVTLSCSQTLNHNVMYWYQQKSSQAPKLLFHYYDKDFNNEADTPDNFQSRRPNTSFCFLDIRSPGLGDTAMYLCATSRDTGETQYFGPGTRLLVL.

This chain links TRBV21-1 with TRBJ2-3. TRBV21-1 corresponds to a pseudogene. This CDR3 has 15 residues. CDR3 in DNA: TGTGCCAGCAGCACCATGGGAAGGATGGAGTATACGCAGTATTTT. The encoded protein is CASSTMGRMEYTQYF.

The genes are TRBV20-1 and TRBJ1-2; D is possibly TRBD1 (5 bases). Germline V gene lookup returns CDR1 DFQATT and CDR2 SNEGSKA (reference sequence). This CDR3 has 13 amino acids. The ends were cut back, 6 bases at V and 4 bases at J, with 15 bases in the middle. The CDR3 nucleotides read TGCAGTGCCAGGGACGCTCGGGGCTATGGCTACACCTTC. This translates into CSARDARGYGYTF.

This clonotype was detected ten times or more. This chain links TRBV2 with TRBJ2-1; D may be TRBD2 (6 bases). Trimming cost V 0 bases and J 15 bases, with 18 bases left between them. CDR1 is SNHLY and CDR2 is FYNNEI in the germline V gene. The CDR3 contains 14 residues. The CDR3 sequence: CASSEARELLAWFF. CDR3 nucleotides: TGTGCCAGCAGTGAAGCGCGAGAGTTACTAGCCTGGTTCTTC. The full variable domain, in which reference TRBV2 and TRBJ2-1 provide the parts outside the CDR3, is EPEVTQTPSHQVTQMGQEVILRCVPISNHLYFYWYRQILGQKVEFLVSFYNNEISEKSEIFDDQFSVERPDGSNFTLKIRSTKLEDSAMYFCASSEARELLAWFFGPGTRLTVL.

The chain combines TRBV7-9 with TRBJ2-3; D gene uncertain. Trimming removed 5 bases from V and 3 bases from J, with 15 bases in between. The CDR3 consists of 15 residues. Germline V gene sequence: CDR1 SEHNR, CDR2 FQNEAQ (reference sequence). This CDR3 is CASSQAGAGTDTQYF. The CDR3 DNA is TGTGCCAGCAGCCAGGCCGGCGCCGGGACAGATACGCAGTATTTT. Filled out from reference TRBV7-9 and TRBJ2-3, the complete variable domain reads DTGVSQNPRHKITKRGQNVTFRCDPISEHNRLYWYRQTLGQGPEFLTYFQNEAQLEKSRLLSDRFSAERPKGSFSTLEIQRTEQGDSAMYLCASSQAGAGTDTQYFGPGTRLTVL.

The chain has TRBV5-1 and TRBJ2-3; TRBD2 aligns across 8 bases. This CDR3 contains 15 residues. CDR1 and CDR2 (germline): SGHRS, YFSETQ. V trimming: 4 bases; J trimming: 2 bases; junction bases outside the gene matches: 6. The CDR3 sequence is CASSPLLADTDTQYF. CDR3 nucleotides: TGCGCCAGCAGCCCGCTACTAGCGGACACAGATACGCAGTATTTT.

On this clonotype itself: A clone one base away is much larger, so this may be a read error. The chain carries TRBV12-3 or TRBV12-4 and TRBJ2-1; D is unresolved. V dropped 1 base and J dropped 9 bases, with 13 bases sitting between them. This CDR3 contains 14 residues. The CDR3 spells CASSLVCPDGEQFF. The CDR3 DNA is TGTGCCAGCAGTTTAGTTTGTCCGGATGGTGAGCAGTTCTTC.

This clonotype occurred a few times. The gene calls are TRBV20-1 and TRBJ2-7, with D uncertain. The germline V gene has CDR1 DFQATT and CDR2 SNEGSKA (reference sequence). The CDR3 totals 14 residues. V lost 3 bases and J lost 2, with 14 bases in between. This CDR3 is CSARSPGGTYEQYF. CDR3 nucleotides: TGCAGTGCTAGGAGCCCGGGCGGAACCTACGAGCAGTACTTC.

This clonotype was found a few times. The CDR3 here is CASSVGSLDTIYF. DNA for the CDR3: TGTGCCAGCAGTGTGGGTTCATTGGACACCATATATTTT. The V gene is TRBV2, the J gene TRBJ1-3; D ambiguous. From germline, CDR1 is SNHLY and CDR2 FYNNEI. The CDR3 runs 13 residues. The ends were cut back, 4 bases at V and 8 bases at J, with 12 bases in the middle.

The sample holds a few counts of this clonotype. The V call is TRBV5-1, the J call TRBJ2-5; 9 bases match TRBD1. The CDR3 is 15 amino acids. CDR1 SGHRS and CDR2 YFSETQ come from the germline V gene. The trim removed 0 bases at V and 5 bases at J, leaving 5 bases unmatched. The CDR3 DNA is TGCGCCAGCAGCTTGGGGAACAGGGGGCCGGAGACCCAGTACTTC. This codes for CASSLGNRGPETQYF.

V is TRBV7-3 and J is TRBJ2-1, with D hard to call. The germline gives CDR1 SGHTA, CDR2 FQGTGA. The V end lost 2 bases, the J end lost 8 bases, and 19 bases lay between the germline ends. This CDR3 has 16 residues. As DNA, the CDR3 is TGTGCCAGCAGCTTACGTGTCACACCACCTTACGATGAGCAGTTCTTC. It encodes CASSLRVTPPYDEQFF.

This clonotype was observed a few times. The V gene is TRBV7-2, the J gene TRBJ1-1; D possibly corresponds to TRBD1 (6 bases). The CDR3 runs 15 residues. Germline assignment: CDR1 SGHTA and CDR2 FQGNSA. V was pared by 2 bases and J by 0 bases, with 10 bases between. The CDR3 here is CASSLNRAMNTEAFF. CDR3 nucleotides: TGTGCCAGCAGCTTAAACAGGGCTATGAACACTGAAGCTTTCTTT.

A few counts support this clonotype. The chain combines TRBV7-2 with TRBJ1-2, with TRBD1 matching over 11 bases. The germline gives CDR1 SGHTA, CDR2 FQGNSA. The CDR3 loop spans 16 amino acids. V gave up 7 bases and J gave up 5 bases; unmatched junction bases: 12. CDR3 bases: TGTGCCAGCACCAAGGACAGGGGGCTCCTAAATTATGGCTACACCTTC. Translation: CASTKDRGLLNYGYTF.

This clonotype was found a few times. The chain uses TRBV18 and TRBJ1-1, with D possibly TRBD1 on 5 matching bases. CDR1 KGHSH and CDR2 LQKENI come from the germline V gene. Trimming left V 5 bases short and J 3 bases short, with 10 bases between. The CDR3 totals 13 residues. The CDR3 spells CASSGGSDTEAFF. The CDR3 DNA is TGTGCCAGCTCAGGGGGTTCGGACACTGAAGCTTTCTTT.

The rearrangement uses TRBV20-1 and TRBJ2-5; 8 bases map to TRBD2. From germline, CDR1 is DFQATT and CDR2 SNEGSKA (reference sequence). The CDR3 spans 13 residues. Trimming removed 3 bases from V and 3 bases from J; junction bases left unmatched: 3. CDR3 DNA sequence: TGCAGTGCTAGGGAGCGGGGGAAAGAGACCCAGTACTTC. The encoded protein is CSARERGKETQYF.

Concerning this clonotype: A clone one base away is much larger, so this may be a read error. The chain recombines TRBV7-3 with TRBJ2-1; 11 nucleotides align to TRBD2. The germline gives CDR1 SGHTA, CDR2 FQGTGA. With 4 bases clipped from V and 3 bases from J, the junction kept 2 bases outside the gene matches. The CDR3 totals 15 residues. The CDR3 here is CASSWLAGGYNEQFF. The CDR3 bases are TGTGCCAGCAGCTGGCTAGCGGGGGGCTACAATGAGCAGTTCTTC. Together with reference TRBV7-3 and TRBJ2-1, the CDR3 gives the full variable domain: GAGVSQTPSNKVTEKGKYVELRCDPISGHTALYWYRQSLGQGPEFLIYFQGTGAADDSGLPNDRFFAVRPEGSVSTLKIQRTERGDSAVYLCASSWLAGGYNEQFFGPGTRLTVL.

This chain links TRBV28 with TRBJ2-1; 10 nucleotides match TRBD2. This CDR3 spans 16 amino acids. V shed 3 bases, J shed 9 bases, and the junction held 11 bases outside the gene matches. CDR1 is MDHEN, CDR2 SYDVKM, per germline. CDR3 amino acids: CASSFRRSGGAGEQFF. The DNA of the CDR3 is TGTGCCAGCAGTTTCCGCCGGAGCGGGGGGGCGGGTGAGCAGTTCTTC.

V usage is TRBV5-1 and J usage is TRBJ2-3; TRBD1 might be the D (6 bases). With 5 bases removed from V and 2 bases from J, the gap between germline ends came to 12 bases. The CDR3 runs to 14 residues. Germline values: CDR1 SGHRS, CDR2 YFSETQ. The CDR3 is CASRPGEPTDTQYF. The CDR3 bases are TGCGCCAGCAGACCAGGGGAGCCCACAGATACGCAGTATTTT.